Included here is one T cell receptor beta chain sequence, with context. It has no known antigen specificity. No per-base quality is available; no much larger clone lies one base away. A total of some 30 patients with locally advanced or metastatic urothelial carcinoma, treated at Memorial Sloan Kettering on a trial protocol, made up the cohort. Peripheral blood mononuclear cells were collected from each patient pretreatment and during treatment, giving between 1 and 8 total time points per patient. The Qiagen DNeasy Blood extraction kit was used to purify genomic DNA from total PBMCs and tumor samples. PBMCs were collected pretreatment and during treatment, and were isolated and stored as previously described. From the cysteine through the phenylalanine, the CDR3 covers 14 amino acids. Kept here is only the CDR3 DNA, which spans 42 bases and is read in frame from base 1. Trimming removed 6 bases from V and 8 bases from J, leaving 20 bases between the germline ends. The germline V gene sets CDR1 to SQVTM and CDR2 to ANQGSEA.

Each PCR received spiked-in synthetic TCR analog templates so that absolute template abundance could be estimated from read counts. Using the immunoSEQ assay, TCRbeta CDR3 regions were amplified from genomic DNA with bias-controlled V and J gene primers. Rearranged TCRbeta segments were sequenced at approximately 20X coverage. In the original analysis: Sequencing errors were corrected by clustering, and CDR3s were annotated against IMGT so that V, D and J genes could be assigned. Only productive TCRbeta rearrangements were used in downstream analyses, excluding out-of-frame or stop-codon sequences. Clonality was computed as one minus Shannon entropy normalized by the log of the number of unique productive sequences. Fisher's exact test with Benjamini-Hochberg correction, at a threshold of adjusted p below 0.01, was used to find clones that differed between time points or between blood and tumor. TCRdb stores this immuneACCESS table with in-frame sequences only. Part of the clones is absent; in the studies checked, under half of the shortfall reflects unresolved V genes, and no reason is known for the rest. V, J and clone size were drawn from that table, and D and trimming were deduced from the DNA. The sample contains tens of thousands of clones, around 80% of them found a single time. In total, the top ten clones hold 3.5% of the sample.

The data stem from a study of PD-L1 blockade in urothelial cancer (dated by TCRdb to about 2017). Study-level background: All patients started therapy in the mid-2010s and received atezolizumab 1,200 mg intravenously every 3 weeks. About nine tenths of the roughly 30 patients were males with bladder-origin urothelial cancer, and about 65% of the roughly 30 reported a prior smoking history. An ECOG performance status of 0 or 1 was recorded for the patients, and 0 to 3 prior chemotherapy regimens had been received by the patients. Blood samples were analyzed at two time points: 3 weeks after treatment start (second dose) and 6 weeks after treatment start. A median of roughly 140,000 T cells and some 90,000 unique TCRs was obtained from blood samples, and a median clonality of approximately 0.08 was observed. Somatic, immune and clinical correlates of response to PD-L1 blockade with atezolizumab in urothelial cancer were the focus of an exploratory multi-omic analysis. Pretreatment tumor samples and matched peripheral blood, collected serially before and after atezolizumab treatment, underwent TCR sequencing. Durable clinical benefit was defined as a progression-free survival longer than 6 months, and TCR features were additionally tested against progression-free survival and overall survival. In the same patients, pretreatment tumors underwent whole exome sequencing and RNA sequencing in addition to TCR sequencing. Durable clinical benefit was achieved by nine patients and was not achieved by 20 patients. Over 28 patients had pretreatment blood TCR-seq, roughly 24 had at least one posttreatment blood collection, and roughly 24 had tumor TCR-seq.

What the work shows at the level of the full study, not this receptor alone: A pretreatment peripheral blood TCR clonality below the median was linked to improved progression-free and overall survival. Small sample size (n ≈ 29) and many exploratory analyses mean the results are intended to be hypothesis-generating. Patients with durable benefit showed greater expansion of tumor-associated TCR clones in peripheral blood 3 weeks after starting treatment (n ≈ 20, p = 0.022).

The V gene is TRBV29-1 and the J gene is TRBJ2-1; TRBD2 is possibly the D segment (5 matching bases). This TCR came from a man aged 70 or older with urothelial cancer. The sample was PBMCs, taken around atezolizumab (anti-PD-L1) treatment. The DNA sequence is TGCAGCGTCGCTTCGTTAACCCCGGAGGATGAGCAGTTCTTC. The resulting protein is CSVASLTPEDEQFF.